The 28 T cell receptor gamma chains below were found in one sample sequenced in a study of gamma-delta T cells after stem cell transplantation. TCRdb processed the RT-PCR reads again with the CATT caller. The sample shows 2,500 to 3,500 gamma-chain clones, around 19% of them seen only once. Sequencing used gamma-delta T cells. The receptors come from a human donor. It is not recorded whose cells these are; they may come from a transplant donor.

The V gene is TRGV9, the J gene TRGJP2. CDR1 GITISATS and CDR2 ISYDGTV come from the germline V gene (reference sequence). The CDR3 covers 11 residues. The ends lost 10 bases at V and 12 bases at J; junction bases unmatched: 11. The DNA for the CDR3 is TGTGCCTTTGTAGGGTTACGGATCAAGACGTTT. Protein: CAFVGLRIKTF.

This clone showed up just a few times. One end of the junction does not line up with germline, which may come from a read error. The chain links TRGV9 to TRGJ1 or TRGJ2. The CDR3 spans 14 residues. Germline loops: CDR1 GITISATS, CDR2 ISYDGTV (reference sequence). CDR3: CALREVQGNYKKLF. DNA of the CDR3: TGTGCCTTGCGGGAGGTGCAAGGTAATTATAAGAAACTCTTT.

The gene calls are TRGV3 and TRGJ1 or TRGJ2. Germline lookup yields CDR1 VTNTFY and CDR2 YDVSTARD (reference sequence). The CDR3 length is 14 residues. V lost 0 bases, J lost 2 bases, and 4 bases stayed unmatched. Written as DNA, the CDR3 is TGTGCCACCTGGGACAGGCCGGATTATTATAAGAAACTCTTT. This sequence encodes CATWDRPDYYKKLF.

By sample fraction, this clone is large. V usage is TRGV8 and J usage is TRGJP2. The trim removed 3 bases at V and 5 bases at J, leaving 3 bases unmatched. The CDR3 extends over 13 amino acids. Germline V lookup: CDR1 VENAVY, CDR2 YDSYNSRV. The CDR3 loop is CATWDESDWIKTF. The CDR3 DNA sequence: TGTGCCACCTGGGATGAGAGTGATTGGATCAAGACGTTT.

This clone is medium-sized (0.01 to 0.1%) by share. This CDR3 is also generated by other DNA sequences in the sample. The V call is TRGV9, the J call TRGJP. The germline V gene encodes CDR1 GITISATS and CDR2 ISYDGTV (reference sequence). J gave up 4 bases and V 3 bases, and 3 bases lay outside the gene matches. This CDR3 has 16 residues. CDR3 protein: CALWELQELGKKIKVF. The DNA of the CDR3 is TGTGCCTTGTGGGAGTTACAAGAGTTGGGCAAAAAAATCAAGGTATTT.

This clone occurred a few times. The rearrangement links TRGV3 to TRGJP2. Germline trimming cut 0 bases from V and 3 bases from J; bases unmatched to any gene: 7. The CDR3 is 16 amino acids. Germline CDR1 and CDR2: VTNTFY and YDVSTARD (reference sequence). The CDR3 DNA reads TGTGCCACCTGGGACAGGGACTCCGGTAGTGATTGGATCAAGACGTTT. Translating gives CATWDRDSGSDWIKTF.

A few counts support this clone. The CDR3, as DNA: TGTGCCTTGTGGGAGGTGCACTATAAGAAACTCTTT. Translating it yields CALWEVHYKKLF. The genes are TRGV9 and TRGJ1 or TRGJ2. The V segment lost 0 bases and the J segment 7 bases; nucleotides outside the gene matches: 3. Germline V gene sequence: CDR1 GITISATS, CDR2 ISYDGTV (reference sequence). This CDR3 is 12 amino acids long.

This chain links TRGV4 with TRGJ1 or TRGJ2. Trimming at V came to 2 bases and at J to 5 bases, leaving 6 bases not matched to a gene. The length of the CDR3 is 13 residues. Germline V lookup: CDR1 EGSTGY, CDR2 YDSYTSSV. The CDR3 coding sequence is TGTGCCACCTGGGATGTATCAGATTATAAGAAACTCTTT. Its protein is CATWDVSDYKKLF.

This clone has just a few counts. This chain uses TRGV8 with TRGJ1 or TRGJ2. The CDR3 has 13 amino acids. J lost 6 bases, V lost 1 base, and 6 bases had no gene match. The V gene's germline CDR1 is VENAVY and CDR2 YDSYNSRV. CDR3 nucleotides: TGTGCCACCTGGGATAGACTCCCTTATAAGAAACTCTTT. It codes for CATWDRLPYKKLF.

This clone rates as large. This same CDR3 is encoded by further DNA sequences in the sample. J is TRGJ1 or TRGJ2 and V is TRGV9. After removal of 4 bases from V and 2 bases from J, the junction contained 5 bases not matched to a gene. This CDR3 has 13 residues. From germline, CDR1 is GITISATS and CDR2 ISYDGTV (reference sequence). The CDR3 DNA is TGTGCCTTGTGGGACCCCTATTATTATAAGAAACTCTTT. This sequence encodes CALWDPYYYKKLF.

The gene calls are TRGV2 and TRGJ1 or TRGJ2. CDR1 EGSNGY and CDR2 YDSYNSKV come from the germline V gene. J gave up 7 bases and V 0 bases, and 9 bases lay outside the gene matches. This CDR3 has 14 residues. The CDR3 nucleotides read TGTGCCACCTGGGACGGGCCTTCAGGGTATAAGAAACTCTTT. As protein: CATWDGPSGYKKLF.

The chain is built from TRGV8 and TRGJ1 or TRGJ2. Germline V CDR1 and CDR2: VENAVY, YDSYNSRV. V shed 5 bases and J 5 bases; nucleotides not matched to a gene: 9. This CDR3 contains 13 residues. CDR3 nucleotides: TGTGCCACCTGGGCTAGCTCCCATTATAAGAAACTCTTT. Protein product: CATWASSHYKKLF.

This chain connects TRGV4 to TRGJ1 or TRGJ2. CDR3 size: 13 residues. CDR1 and CDR2 from the germline V gene are EGSTGY and YDSYTSSV. V trimming: 5 bases; J trimming: 4 bases; junction bases outside the gene matches: 8. This CDR3 is CATWVFSYYKKLF. As DNA, the CDR3 is TGTGCCACCTGGGTTTTTTCCTATTATAAGAAACTCTTT.

This clone appeared a few times. This rearrangement joins TRGV2 to TRGJ1 or TRGJ2. The CDR3 has 12 residues. The V gene end was trimmed by 4 bases and the J gene end by 2 bases; junction bases not matched to a gene: 2. Germline loops: CDR1 EGSNGY, CDR2 YDSYNSKV. CDR3 bases: TGTGCCACCTGGGAATATTATTATAAGAAACTCTTT. Its translation is CATWEYYYKKLF.

To note about this clone: Other DNA sequences within the sample encode an identical CDR3. The chain is built from TRGV2 and TRGJ1 or TRGJ2. This CDR3 is built from 11 residues. Germline assignment: CDR1 EGSNGY and CDR2 YDSYNSKV. The trim removed 1 base at V and 9 bases at J, leaving 3 bases unmatched. CDR3 bases: TGTGCCACCTGGGACGGTGGTAAGAAACTCTTT. Protein: CATWDGGKKLF.

This clone was recorded a few times. The chain is built from TRGV8 and TRGJ1 or TRGJ2. V was clipped by 1 base and J by 4 bases; unmatched bases: 4. Germline V gene lookup returns CDR1 VENAVY and CDR2 YDSYNSRV. The CDR3 has 13 residues. The CDR3 DNA reads as TGTGCCACCTGGGATAGTAACTATTATAAGAAACTCTTT. It yields the protein CATWDSNYYKKLF.

Comment on this clone: The junction does not match germline at one end; this may be a read error. The chain couples TRGV3 to TRGJ1 or TRGJ2. Germline CDR1 reads VTNTFY; CDR2 reads YDVSTARD (reference sequence). The CDR3 is 13 amino acids. CDR3 residues: CAAWDSQSYKKLF. CDR3 bases: TGTGCCGCCTGGGACTCCCAATCGTATAAGAAACTCTTT.

This clone was recorded a few times. CDR3 protein: CATWDRRTTGWFKIF. For the CDR3, the DNA is TGTGCCACCTGGGATAGGAGGACCACTGGTTGGTTCAAGATATTT. The chain employs TRGV8 and TRGJP1. Per germline, CDR1 VENAVY and CDR2 YDSYNSRV. The CDR3 sequence is 15 residues long. Losses at the gene ends were 0 bases for V and 2 bases for J; bases not matched to a gene: 3.

This clone is large (0.1 to 1%). V is TRGV8 and J is TRGJ1 or TRGJ2. CDR1 and CDR2 (germline): VENAVY, YDSYNSRV. V lost 3 bases, J lost 3 bases, and 2 bases stayed unmatched. The CDR3 has 12 amino acids. CDR3 sequence: CATWDCYYKKLF. The CDR3 region has the DNA TGTGCCACCTGGGATTGTTATTATAAGAAACTCTTT.

This clone was detected only a few times. The chain carries TRGV2 and TRGJP1. The CDR3 extends over 16 amino acids. The trim removed 1 base at V and 3 bases at J, leaving 8 bases unmatched. Germline loops: CDR1 EGSNGY, CDR2 YDSYNSKV. CDR3 loop: CATWDGTRATGWFKIF. Here the CDR3 DNA reads TGTGCCACCTGGGACGGTACTAGGGCCACTGGTTGGTTCAAGATATTT.

This clone was detected only a few times. Distinct nucleotide sequences in the sample also encode this CDR3. This chain connects TRGV3 to TRGJ1 or TRGJ2. The J segment lost 4 bases and the V segment lost 1 base, leaving 4 bases of the junction unmatched. The CDR3 covers 13 residues. Germline CDR1 reads VTNTFY; CDR2 reads YDVSTARD (reference sequence). The CDR3 reads CATWDRPYYKKLF. The CDR3 DNA sequence: TGTGCCACCTGGGACAGACCGTATTATAAGAAACTCTTT.

This clone was counted between two and nine times. V is TRGV8 and J is TRGJ1 or TRGJ2. The germline V gene encodes CDR1 VENAVY and CDR2 YDSYNSRV. This CDR3 is built from 15 residues. Trimming at V came to 4 bases and at J to 3 bases, leaving 12 bases not matched to a gene. The CDR3 region is CATWDHTSFYYKKLF. The DNA for the CDR3 is TGTGCCACCTGGGACCATACGTCATTTTATTATAAGAAACTCTTT.

Remarks on this clone: The sample contains more than one DNA sequence encoding this CDR3. This rearrangement joins TRGV4 to TRGJ1 or TRGJ2. The CDR3 extends over 13 amino acids. The germline V gene has CDR1 EGSTGY and CDR2 YDSYTSSV. The junction had 7 bases not matched to a gene; V was cut back by 5 bases and J by 3 bases. CDR3 coding DNA: TGTGCCACCTGGGGGTCTCCTTATTATAAGAAACTCTTT. Protein: CATWGSPYYKKLF.

The V call is TRGV3, the J call TRGJP2. V lost 6 bases to trimming and J lost 6 bases; unmatched junction nucleotides: 10. The germline V gene encodes CDR1 VTNTFY and CDR2 YDVSTARD (reference sequence). This CDR3 has 14 residues. CDR3 region: CATWTLAGDWIKTF. The CDR3 nucleotides are TGTGCCACCTGGACCCTGGCCGGTGATTGGATCAAGACGTTT.

Note on this clone: At one end the junction does not follow the germline gene, possibly because of a read error. Other DNA sequences in the same sample also yield this CDR3. This rearrangement joins TRGV2 to TRGJ1 or TRGJ2. CDR3 length equals 12 residues. Germline V lookup: CDR1 EGSNGY, CDR2 YDSYNSKV. The CDR3 loop reads CATWDGPYKKLF. The CDR3 nucleotides are TGCGCCACCTGGGACGGGCCCTATAAGAAACTCTTT.

V gene TRGV4 combines with J gene TRGJ1 or TRGJ2. The germline V gene encodes CDR1 EGSTGY and CDR2 YDSYTSSV. J was trimmed by 11 bases and V by 0 bases; bases with no gene match: 7. CDR3 length: 12 amino acids. CDR3 nucleotides: TGTGCCACCTGGGATGGGCTTGGGGAGAAACTCTTT. This codes for CATWDGLGEKLF.

The chain recombines TRGV8 with TRGJ1 or TRGJ2. Germline trimming cut 0 bases from V and 12 bases from J; bases unmatched to any gene: 5. Germline V CDR1 and CDR2: VENAVY, YDSYNSRV. The CDR3 is 11 residues long. The CDR3 DNA reads TGTGCCACCTGGGATAGGCGCGGGAAACTCTTT. Translated: CATWDRRGKLF.

The sample holds a few counts of this clone. V usage is TRGV9 and J usage is TRGJ1 or TRGJ2. In germline, CDR1 is GITISATS, CDR2 ISYDGTV (reference sequence). The V segment lost 5 bases and the J segment 9 bases; nucleotides outside the gene matches: 10. This CDR3 has 12 residues. The CDR3 region has the DNA TGTGCCTTGTGGGTTCATATTGGTAAGAAACTCTTT. Translated, it gives CALWVHIGKKLF.